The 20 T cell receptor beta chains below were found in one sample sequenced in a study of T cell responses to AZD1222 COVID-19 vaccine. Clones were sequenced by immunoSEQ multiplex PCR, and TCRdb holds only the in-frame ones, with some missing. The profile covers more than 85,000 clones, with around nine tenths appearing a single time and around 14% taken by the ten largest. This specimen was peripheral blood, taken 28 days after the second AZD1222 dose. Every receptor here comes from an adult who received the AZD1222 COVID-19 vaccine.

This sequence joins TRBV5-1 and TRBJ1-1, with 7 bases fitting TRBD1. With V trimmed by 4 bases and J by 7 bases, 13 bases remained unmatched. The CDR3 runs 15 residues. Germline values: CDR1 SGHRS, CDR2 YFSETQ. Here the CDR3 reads CASSRVQGGEDEAFF. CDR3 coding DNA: TGCGCCAGCAGCCGGGTCCAAGGGGGCGAGGATGAAGCTTTCTTT.

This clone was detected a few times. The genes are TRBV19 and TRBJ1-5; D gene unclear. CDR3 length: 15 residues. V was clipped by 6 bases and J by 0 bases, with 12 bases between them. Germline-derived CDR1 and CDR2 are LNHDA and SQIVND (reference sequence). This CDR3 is CASRKGSDSNQPQHF. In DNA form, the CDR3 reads TGTGCCAGTAGGAAGGGATCGGATAGCAATCAGCCCCAGCATTTT.

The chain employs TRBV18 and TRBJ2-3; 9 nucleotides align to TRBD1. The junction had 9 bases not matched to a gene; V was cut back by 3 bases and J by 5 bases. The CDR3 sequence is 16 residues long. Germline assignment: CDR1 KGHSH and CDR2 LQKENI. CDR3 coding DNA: TGTGCCAGCTCACCCGCGACAGGGGGTCGGGGAGATACGCAGTATTTT. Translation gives CASSPATGGRGDTQYF.

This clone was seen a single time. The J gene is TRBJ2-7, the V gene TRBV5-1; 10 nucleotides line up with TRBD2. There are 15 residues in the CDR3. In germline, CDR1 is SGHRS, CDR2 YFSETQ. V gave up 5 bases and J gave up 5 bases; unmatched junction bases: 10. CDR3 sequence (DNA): TGCGCCAGCAGTTTAAGCCCTAGCGGGAGCAACGAGCAGTACTTC. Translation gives CASSLSPSGSNEQYF. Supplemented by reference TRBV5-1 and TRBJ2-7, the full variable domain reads KAGVTQTPRYLIKTRGQQVTLSCSPISGHRSVSWYQQTPGQGLQFLFEYFSETQRNKGNFPGRFSGRQFSNSRSEMNVSTLELGDSALYLCASSLSPSGSNEQYFGPGTRLTVT.

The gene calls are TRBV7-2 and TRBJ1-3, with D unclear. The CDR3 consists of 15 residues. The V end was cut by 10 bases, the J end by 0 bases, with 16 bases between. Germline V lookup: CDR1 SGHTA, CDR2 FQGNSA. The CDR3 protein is CATPSGSSSGNTIYF. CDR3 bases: TGTGCCACCCCTTCGGGATCGAGCTCTGGAAACACCATATATTTT. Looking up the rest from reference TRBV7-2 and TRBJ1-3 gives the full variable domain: GAGVSQSPSNKVTEKGKDVELRCDPISGHTALYWYRQSLGQGLEFLIYFQGNSAPDKSGLPSDRFSAERTGGSVSTLTIQRTQQEDSAVYLCATPSGSSSGNTIYFGEGSWLTVV.

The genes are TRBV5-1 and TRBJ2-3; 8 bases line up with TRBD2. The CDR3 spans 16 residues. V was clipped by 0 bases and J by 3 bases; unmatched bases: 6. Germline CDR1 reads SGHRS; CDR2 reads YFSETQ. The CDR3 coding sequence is TGCGCCAGCAGCTTGGTATTGGCGGGAGGAACAGATACGCAGTATTTT. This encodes CASSLVLAGGTDTQYF.

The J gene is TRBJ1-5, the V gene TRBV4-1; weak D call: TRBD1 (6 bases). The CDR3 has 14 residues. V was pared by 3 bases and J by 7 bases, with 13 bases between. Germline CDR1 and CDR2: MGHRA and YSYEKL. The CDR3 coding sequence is TGCGCCAGCAGCCATGCCGGGGGCCTGCAGCCCCAGCATTTT. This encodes CASSHAGGLQPQHF.

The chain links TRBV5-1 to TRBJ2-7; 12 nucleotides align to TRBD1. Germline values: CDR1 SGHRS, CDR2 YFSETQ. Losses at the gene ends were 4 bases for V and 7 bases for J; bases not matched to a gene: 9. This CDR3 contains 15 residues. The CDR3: CASSLAGTGGREQYF. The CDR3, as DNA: TGCGCCAGCAGCCTGGCAGGGACAGGGGGCAGAGAGCAGTACTTC.

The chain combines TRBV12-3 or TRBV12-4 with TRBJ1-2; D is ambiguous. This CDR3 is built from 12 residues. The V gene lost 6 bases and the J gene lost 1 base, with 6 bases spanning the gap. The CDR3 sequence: CASSRSNYGYTF. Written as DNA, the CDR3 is TGTGCCAGCAGCAGAAGTAACTATGGCTACACCTTC.

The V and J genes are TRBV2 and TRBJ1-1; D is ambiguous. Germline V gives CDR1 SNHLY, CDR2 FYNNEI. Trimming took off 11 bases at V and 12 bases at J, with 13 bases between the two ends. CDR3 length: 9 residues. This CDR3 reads CASGPYPFF. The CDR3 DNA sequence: TGTGCCTCCGGGCCATACCCTTTCTTT.

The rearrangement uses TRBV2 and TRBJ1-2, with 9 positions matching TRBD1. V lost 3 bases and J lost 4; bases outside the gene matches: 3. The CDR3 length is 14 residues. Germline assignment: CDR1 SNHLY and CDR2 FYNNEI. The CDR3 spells CASSEYRGPYGYTF. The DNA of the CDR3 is TGTGCCAGCAGTGAGTACAGGGGGCCCTATGGCTACACCTTC.

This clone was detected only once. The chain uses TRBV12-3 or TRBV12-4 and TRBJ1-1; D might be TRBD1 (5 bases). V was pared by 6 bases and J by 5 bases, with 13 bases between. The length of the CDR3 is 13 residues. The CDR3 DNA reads TGTGCCAGCAGACGGACAAGGGAGACTGAAGCTTTCTTT. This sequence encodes CASRRTRETEAFF.

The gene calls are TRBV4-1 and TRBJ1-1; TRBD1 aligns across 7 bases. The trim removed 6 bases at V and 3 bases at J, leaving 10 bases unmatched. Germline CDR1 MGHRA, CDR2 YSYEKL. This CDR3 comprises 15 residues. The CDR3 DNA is TGCGCCAGCAGTCCAAACCGGGACAGCTACACTGAAGCTTTCTTT. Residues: CASSPNRDSYTEAFF.

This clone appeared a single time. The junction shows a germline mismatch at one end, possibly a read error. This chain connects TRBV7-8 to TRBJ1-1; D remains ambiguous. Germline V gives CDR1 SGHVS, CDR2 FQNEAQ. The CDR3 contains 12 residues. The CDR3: CASSLDSRQRHF. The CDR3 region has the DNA TGTGCCAGCAGCTTAGACTCCCGACAAAGGCATTTT.

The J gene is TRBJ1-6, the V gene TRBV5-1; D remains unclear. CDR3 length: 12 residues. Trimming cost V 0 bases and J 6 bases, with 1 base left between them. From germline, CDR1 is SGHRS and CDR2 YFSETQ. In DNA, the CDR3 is TGCGCCAGCAGCTTGGGTAATTCACCCCTCCACTTT. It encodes CASSLGNSPLHF.

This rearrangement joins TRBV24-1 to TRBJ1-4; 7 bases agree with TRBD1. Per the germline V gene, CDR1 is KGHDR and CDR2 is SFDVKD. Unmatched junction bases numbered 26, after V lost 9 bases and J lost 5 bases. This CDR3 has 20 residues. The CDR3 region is CATGKGDRGLGVSGNEKLFF. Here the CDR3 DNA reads TGTGCCACCGGGAAAGGTGATAGGGGGCTGGGCGTTTCGGGGAATGAAAAACTGTTTTTT.

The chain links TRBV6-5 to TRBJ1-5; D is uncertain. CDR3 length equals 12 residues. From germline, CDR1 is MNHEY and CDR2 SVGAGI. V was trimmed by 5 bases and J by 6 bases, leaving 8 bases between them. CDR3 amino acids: CASSPTPQPQHF. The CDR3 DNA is TGTGCCAGCAGTCCGACCCCTCAGCCCCAGCATTTT.

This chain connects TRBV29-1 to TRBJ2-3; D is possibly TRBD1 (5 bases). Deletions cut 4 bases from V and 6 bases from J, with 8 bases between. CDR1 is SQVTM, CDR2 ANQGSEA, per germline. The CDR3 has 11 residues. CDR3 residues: CSVGQLDTQYF. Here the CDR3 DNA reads TGCAGCGTTGGACAGTTGGATACGCAGTATTTT.

The CDR3 loop is CASSYRQEAFF. CDR3 DNA: TGTGCCAGCAGTTACAGGCAAGAAGCTTTCTTT. V and J are TRBV6-5 and TRBJ1-1; D ambiguous. The germline V and J ends were trimmed by 2 bases and 8 bases, with 6 bases remaining between them. The CDR3 has 11 residues. Germline CDR1 and CDR2: MNHEY and SVGAGI.

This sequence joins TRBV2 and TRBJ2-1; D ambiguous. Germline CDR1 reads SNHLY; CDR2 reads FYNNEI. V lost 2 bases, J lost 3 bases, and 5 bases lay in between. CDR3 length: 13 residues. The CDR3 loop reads CASSEWRYNEQFF. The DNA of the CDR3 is TGTGCCAGCAGTGAATGGCGCTACAATGAGCAGTTCTTC.